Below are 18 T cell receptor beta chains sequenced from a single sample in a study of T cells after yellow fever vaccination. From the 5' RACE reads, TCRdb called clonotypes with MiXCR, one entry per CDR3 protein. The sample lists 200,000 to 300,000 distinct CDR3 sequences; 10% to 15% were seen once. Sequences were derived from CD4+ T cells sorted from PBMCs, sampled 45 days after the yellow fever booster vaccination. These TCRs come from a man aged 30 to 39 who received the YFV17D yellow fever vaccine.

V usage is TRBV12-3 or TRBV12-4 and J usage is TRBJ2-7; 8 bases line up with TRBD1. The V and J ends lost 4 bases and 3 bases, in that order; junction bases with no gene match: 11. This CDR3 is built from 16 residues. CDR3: CASSCSKRTGSYEQYF. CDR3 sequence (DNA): TGTGCCAGCAGTTGCTCAAAGCGGACAGGGAGCTACGAGCAGTACTTC.

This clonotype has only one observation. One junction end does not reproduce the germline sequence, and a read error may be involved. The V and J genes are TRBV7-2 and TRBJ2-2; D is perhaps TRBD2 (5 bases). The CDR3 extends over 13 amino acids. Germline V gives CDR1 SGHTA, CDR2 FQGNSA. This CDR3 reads CASSSGNAGELFF. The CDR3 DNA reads TGTGCCAGCAGCTCCGGGAACGCCGGGGAGCTGTTTTTT.

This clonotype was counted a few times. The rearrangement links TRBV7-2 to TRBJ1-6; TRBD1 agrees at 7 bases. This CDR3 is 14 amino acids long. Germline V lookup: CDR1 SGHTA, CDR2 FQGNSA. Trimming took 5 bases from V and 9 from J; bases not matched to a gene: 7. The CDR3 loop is CASSATGMGSPLHF. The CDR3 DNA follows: TGTGCCAGCAGCGCGACAGGGATGGGTTCACCCCTCCACTTT.

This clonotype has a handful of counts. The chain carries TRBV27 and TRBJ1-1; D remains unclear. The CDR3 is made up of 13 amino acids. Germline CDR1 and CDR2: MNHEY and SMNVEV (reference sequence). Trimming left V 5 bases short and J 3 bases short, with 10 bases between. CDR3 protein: CASSLRYYTEAFF. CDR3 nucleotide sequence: TGTGCCAGCAGTCTCAGGTATTACACTGAAGCTTTCTTT.

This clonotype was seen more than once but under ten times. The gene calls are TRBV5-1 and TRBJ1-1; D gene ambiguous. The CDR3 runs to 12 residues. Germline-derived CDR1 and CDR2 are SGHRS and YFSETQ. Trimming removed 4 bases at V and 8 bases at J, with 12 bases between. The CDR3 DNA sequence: TGCGCCAGCAGCCCCATTGACGGGGAAGCTTTCTTT. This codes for CASSPIDGEAFF.

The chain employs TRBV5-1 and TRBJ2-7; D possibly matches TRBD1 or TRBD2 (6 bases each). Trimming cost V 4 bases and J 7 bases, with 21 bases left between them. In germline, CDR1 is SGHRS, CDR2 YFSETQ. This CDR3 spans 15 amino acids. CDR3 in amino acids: CASSLRGAEGVEQYF. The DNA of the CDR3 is TGCGCCAGCAGCCTCCGGGGCGCGGAGGGGGTGGAGCAGTACTTC.

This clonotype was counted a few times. This CDR3 reads CASSQVGTVHEQYF. CDR3 nucleotide sequence: TGTGCCAGCAGCCAAGTAGGGACAGTGCACGAGCAGTACTTC. The chain uses TRBV4-2 and TRBJ2-7, with TRBD1 matching over 7 bases. V lost 1 base, J lost 5 bases, and 5 bases stayed unmatched. Germline V gene sequence: CDR1 LGHNA, CDR2 YNFKEQ. The CDR3 totals 14 residues.

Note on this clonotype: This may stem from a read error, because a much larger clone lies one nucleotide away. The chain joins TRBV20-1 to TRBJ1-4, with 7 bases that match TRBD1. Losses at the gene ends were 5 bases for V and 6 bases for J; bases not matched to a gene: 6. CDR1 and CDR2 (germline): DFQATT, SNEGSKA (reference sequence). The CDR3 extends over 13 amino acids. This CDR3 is CSAWVRGDEKLFF. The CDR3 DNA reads TGCAGTGCTTGGGTCAGGGGGGATGAAAAACTGTTTTTT.

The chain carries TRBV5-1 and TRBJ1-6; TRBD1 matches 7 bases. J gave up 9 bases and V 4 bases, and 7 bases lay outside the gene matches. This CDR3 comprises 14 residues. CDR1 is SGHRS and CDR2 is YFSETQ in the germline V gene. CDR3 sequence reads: CASSPGTAVSPLHF. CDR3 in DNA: TGCGCCAGCAGCCCCGGGACAGCGGTTTCACCCCTCCACTTT.

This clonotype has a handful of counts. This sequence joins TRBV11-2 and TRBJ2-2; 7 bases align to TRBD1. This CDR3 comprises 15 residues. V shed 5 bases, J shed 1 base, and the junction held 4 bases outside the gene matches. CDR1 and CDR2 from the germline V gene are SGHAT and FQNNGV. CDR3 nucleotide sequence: TGTGCCAGCAGCCGCCGACAGGGGAACACCGGGGAGCTGTTTTTT. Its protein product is CASSRRQGNTGELFF.

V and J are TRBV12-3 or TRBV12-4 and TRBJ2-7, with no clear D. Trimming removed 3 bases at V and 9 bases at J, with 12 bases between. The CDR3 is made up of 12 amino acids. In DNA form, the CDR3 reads TGTGCCAGCAGTTTGAAAACCGGTGGGCAGTACTTC. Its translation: CASSLKTGGQYF.

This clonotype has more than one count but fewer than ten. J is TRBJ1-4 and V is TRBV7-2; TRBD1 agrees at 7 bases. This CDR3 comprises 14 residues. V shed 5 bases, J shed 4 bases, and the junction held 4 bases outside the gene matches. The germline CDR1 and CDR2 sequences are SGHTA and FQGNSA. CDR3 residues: CASSVGQNNEKLFF. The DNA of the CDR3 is TGTGCCAGCAGCGTGGGACAGAATAATGAAAAACTGTTTTTT.

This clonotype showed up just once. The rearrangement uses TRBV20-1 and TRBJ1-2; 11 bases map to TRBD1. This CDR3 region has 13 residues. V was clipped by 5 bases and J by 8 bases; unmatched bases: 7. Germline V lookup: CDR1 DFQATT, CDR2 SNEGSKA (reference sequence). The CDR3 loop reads CSAWDRGTGGYTF. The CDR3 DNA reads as TGCAGTGCTTGGGACAGGGGGACGGGGGGCTACACCTTC.

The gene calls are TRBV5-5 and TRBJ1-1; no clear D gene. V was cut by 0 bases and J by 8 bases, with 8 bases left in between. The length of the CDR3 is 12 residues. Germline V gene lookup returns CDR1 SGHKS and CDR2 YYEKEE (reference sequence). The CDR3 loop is CASSLVLSEAFF. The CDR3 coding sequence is TGTGCCAGCAGCTTGGTTCTTTCCGAAGCTTTCTTT.

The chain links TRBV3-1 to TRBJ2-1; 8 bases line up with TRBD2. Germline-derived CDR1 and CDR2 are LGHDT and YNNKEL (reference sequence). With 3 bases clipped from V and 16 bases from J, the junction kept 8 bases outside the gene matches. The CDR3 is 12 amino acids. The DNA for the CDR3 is TGTGCCAGCAGCCAGGGACTAGGCACAATATTCTTC. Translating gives CASSQGLGTIFF.

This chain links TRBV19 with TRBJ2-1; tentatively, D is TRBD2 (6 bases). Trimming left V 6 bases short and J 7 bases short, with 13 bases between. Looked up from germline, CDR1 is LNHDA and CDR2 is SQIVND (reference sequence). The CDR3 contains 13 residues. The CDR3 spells CASSRDWGNEQFF. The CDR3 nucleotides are TGTGCCAGTAGCCGGGACTGGGGGAATGAGCAGTTCTTC.

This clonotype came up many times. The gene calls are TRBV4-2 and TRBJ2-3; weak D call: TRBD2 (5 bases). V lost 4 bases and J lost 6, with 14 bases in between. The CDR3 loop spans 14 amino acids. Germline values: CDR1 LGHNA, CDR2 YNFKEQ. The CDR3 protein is CASSRSDSADTQYF. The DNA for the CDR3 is TGTGCCAGCAGCCGATCGGACTCCGCCGATACGCAGTATTTT.

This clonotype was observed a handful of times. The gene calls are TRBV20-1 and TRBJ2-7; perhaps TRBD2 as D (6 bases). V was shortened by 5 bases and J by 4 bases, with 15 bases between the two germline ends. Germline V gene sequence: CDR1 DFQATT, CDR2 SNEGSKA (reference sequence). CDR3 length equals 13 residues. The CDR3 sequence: CSAPPRGKYEQYF. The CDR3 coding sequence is TGCAGTGCTCCCCCTCGGGGGAAGTACGAGCAGTACTTC.